The 27 T cell receptor beta chains presented below share a single source sample, sequenced in a study of T-cell reconstitution after alpha-beta-depleted transplantation in children. TCRbeta library construction was performed incorporating unique molecular identifiers. MiXCR was run by TCRdb on the PCR reads, yielding one entry per CDR3 protein. The sample yields around 490,000 distinct CDR3 sequences, 9.5% to 12% seen once. Sequencing was performed on PBMCs, mostly from graft donor cells, taken 180 days after TCRalphabeta/CD19-depleted stem cell transplant. The receptors derive from a female patient between 2 and 10 years old who had a stem cell transplant for aplastic anemia, so the T cells may come from the graft donor.

This chain connects TRBV5-1 to TRBJ2-5; TRBD2 agrees at 10 bases. Germline V gene data show CDR1 as SGHRS and CDR2 as YFSETQ. Germline trimming cut 0 bases from V and 6 bases from J; bases unmatched to any gene: 8. The CDR3 runs to 16 residues. The CDR3 is CASSLAPLAGAQTQYF. DNA of the CDR3: TGCGCCAGCAGCTTGGCTCCCCTAGCGGGAGCCCAGACCCAGTACTTC. Variable domain in full (rest from reference TRBV5-1 and TRBJ2-5): KAGVTQTPRYLIKTRGQQVTLSCSPISGHRSVSWYQQTPGQGLQFLFEYFSETQRNKGNFPGRFSGRQFSNSRSEMNVSTLELGDSALYLCASSLAPLAGAQTQYFGPGTRLLVL.

The J gene is TRBJ2-1, the V gene TRBV5-1; D ambiguous. The CDR3 runs to 15 residues. Germline-derived CDR1 and CDR2 are SGHRS and YFSETQ. Trimming took off 4 bases at V and 8 bases at J, with 19 bases between the two ends. This CDR3 reads CASSLTPQSSHEQFF. The CDR3 DNA reads as TGCGCCAGCAGCCTAACTCCGCAGAGTAGCCATGAGCAGTTCTTC.

In its sample, this clonotype was seen a few times. This chain joins TRBV27 and TRBJ2-3; 8 bases align to TRBD1. The ends lost 6 bases at V and 5 bases at J; junction bases unmatched: 13. CDR1 is MNHEY and CDR2 is SMNVEV in the germline V gene (reference sequence). The CDR3 is 16 residues long. In DNA form, the CDR3 reads TGTGCCAGCAGCGCTTGGCAGGGGGCCTGGAGAGATACGCAGTATTTT. It encodes CASSAWQGAWRDTQYF.

This chain joins TRBV5-1 and TRBJ1-2; TRBD1 is a possible D gene (6 bases). V was pared by 3 bases and J by 3 bases, with 12 bases between. This CDR3 spans 14 amino acids. Germline lookup yields CDR1 SGHRS and CDR2 YFSETQ. The CDR3 region has the DNA TGCGCCAGCAGCTCCTCGGGGGGCGACTATGGCTACACCTTC. Amino acids: CASSSSGGDYGYTF.

This clonotype was counted only a few times. The chain joins TRBV5-1 to TRBJ2-5, with 9 bases matching TRBD2. Trimming cost V 4 bases and J 3 bases; bases outside gene matches: 10. This CDR3 is 16 amino acids long. Germline V gene lookup returns CDR1 SGHRS and CDR2 YFSETQ. The CDR3 DNA follows: TGCGCCAGCAGCATCCTTAGCGGGAGTAGGGAAGAGACCCAGTACTTC. This gives the protein CASSILSGSREETQYF.

This clonotype was seen a handful of times. The rearrangement uses TRBV7-2 and TRBJ2-3, with D hard to call. Trimming left V 3 bases short and J 0 bases short, with 13 bases between. The CDR3 has 16 amino acids. Germline V gives CDR1 SGHTA, CDR2 FQGNSA. CDR3 protein: CASSFQLSASTDTQYF. CDR3 coding DNA: TGTGCCAGCAGCTTCCAGCTTTCGGCTAGCACAGATACGCAGTATTTT.

V is TRBV5-1 and J is TRBJ2-7; 7 bases match TRBD2. The CDR3 covers 14 residues. J was trimmed by 4 bases and V by 1 base; bases with no gene match: 5. Germline CDR1 SGHRS, CDR2 YFSETQ. The CDR3 region is CASSLTGGGYEQYF. Written as DNA, the CDR3 is TGCGCCAGCAGCTTGACGGGGGGAGGATACGAGCAGTACTTC.

In its sample, this clonotype was seen a few times. The genes are TRBV20-1 and TRBJ2-1; 14 nucleotides match TRBD2. V shed 6 bases and J 8 bases; nucleotides not matched to a gene: 15. Per germline, CDR1 DFQATT and CDR2 SNEGSKA (reference sequence). CDR3 size: 17 residues. CDR3 bases: TGCAGTGCAGCCCCGACTAGCGGGAGGGCCAGAGTCCATGAGCAGTTCTTC. Translation gives CSAAPTSGRARVHEQFF.

This clonotype was seen a handful of times. The CDR3 sequence: CASSAGQGGTEAFF. The CDR3 DNA follows: TGTGCCAGCTCAGCCGGACAGGGAGGGACTGAAGCTTTCTTT. The chain combines TRBV18 with TRBJ1-1; TRBD1 agrees at 8 bases. Germline lookup yields CDR1 KGHSH and CDR2 LQKENI. The CDR3 spans 14 residues. V was clipped by 5 bases and J by 5 bases; unmatched bases: 7. The full variable domain, rest sourced from reference TRBV18 and TRBJ1-1, is NAGVMQNPRHLVRRRGQEARLRCSPMKGHSHVYWYRQLPEEGLKFMVYLQKENIIDESGMPKERFSAEFPKEGPSILRIQQVVRGDSAAYFCASSAGQGGTEAFFGQGTRLTVV.

This clonotype was seen a handful of times. J is TRBJ1-5 and V is TRBV15; D is unresolved. The germline CDR1 and CDR2 sequences are LNHNV and YYDKDF (reference sequence). The CDR3 has 14 amino acids. Between the trimmed V and J ends, which lost 5 bases and 4 bases, there was a span of 12 bases. The CDR3 DNA sequence: TGTGCCACCAGCCCGGTCCGCGCAAATCAGCCCCAGCATTTT. Translated, it gives CATSPVRANQPQHF.

V usage is TRBV12-3 or TRBV12-4 and J usage is TRBJ2-7; the D call may be TRBD1 or TRBD2 (5 bases each). There are 17 residues in the CDR3. Trimming removed 0 bases at V and 2 bases at J, with 17 bases between. For the CDR3, the DNA is TGTGCCAGCAGTTTAGCCATCTGGGGGTGGCAAACCTACGAGCAGTACTTC. Translated, it gives CASSLAIWGWQTYEQYF.

V is TRBV12-3 or TRBV12-4 and J is TRBJ2-5; 7 positions match TRBD2. This CDR3 contains 15 residues. The trim removed 2 bases at V and 2 bases at J, leaving 5 bases unmatched. CDR3 nucleotides: TGTGCCAGCAGTTTATTTCCTAGCGGACAAGAGACCCAGTACTTC. Its protein product is CASSLFPSGQETQYF.

On this clonotype itself: The CDR3 does not close with the conserved phenylalanine or tryptophan, likely indicating a read error. The CDR3 protein is CATRNGEQFL. Here the CDR3 DNA reads TGTGCCACCCGGAACGGGGAGCAGTTCTTA. This rearrangement joins TRBV6-2 or TRBV6-3 to TRBJ2-1; unclear D gene. Trimming cost V 10 bases and J 10 bases, with 11 bases left between them. Germline V lookup: CDR1 MNHEY, CDR2 SVGEGT. The CDR3 has 10 amino acids.

This chain links TRBV6-5 with TRBJ2-7; 9 bases map to TRBD2. The germline CDR1 and CDR2 sequences are MNHEY and SVGAGI. CDR3 length: 16 amino acids. J lost 4 bases, V lost 2 bases, and 9 bases had no gene match. CDR3 nucleotides: TGTGCCAGCAGTTACACCTTCGCGACTAGCGGTTACGAGCAGTACTTC. Amino acids: CASSYTFATSGYEQYF.

The CDR3 loop is CASSQDEAGVYEQYF. The DNA of the CDR3 is TGCGCCAGCAGCCAAGACGAAGCGGGGGTCTACGAGCAGTACTTC. The J gene is TRBJ2-7, the V gene TRBV4-3, with TRBD2 matching 8 bases. The CDR3 covers 15 residues. Germline V gives CDR1 LGHNA, CDR2 YSLEER. J was trimmed by 3 bases and V by 0 bases; bases with no gene match: 4.

The chain carries TRBV6-1 and TRBJ2-6, with 13 bases aligning to TRBD2. With 7 bases clipped from V and 0 bases from J, the junction kept 9 bases outside the gene matches. This CDR3 spans 19 amino acids. CDR1 is MNHNS and CDR2 is SASEGT in the germline V gene. The CDR3 sequence: CASTRLAGGMISGANVLTF. DNA of the CDR3: TGTGCCAGCACCAGACTAGCGGGAGGTATGATCTCTGGGGCCAACGTCCTGACTTTC.

The chain is built from TRBV11-2 and TRBJ2-3, with D maybe TRBD2 (7 bases). CDR3 length: 18 residues. Trimming pared 4 bases from V and 3 bases from J, leaving 23 bases between. From germline, CDR1 is SGHAT and CDR2 FQNNGV. Here the CDR3 reads CASSSNGRGAGGTDTQYF. CDR3 coding DNA: TGTGCCAGCAGCTCTAACGGTCGGGGGGCCGGTGGAACAGATACGCAGTATTTT. Combining the CDR3 with reference TRBV11-2 and TRBJ2-3 gives the whole variable domain EAGVAQSPRYKIIEKRQSVAFWCNPISGHATLYWYQQILGQGPKLLIQFQNNGVVDDSQLPKDRFSAERLKGVDSTLKIQPAKLEDSAVYLCASSSNGRGAGGTDTQYFGPGTRLTVL.

This clonotype has a single count. The CDR3 ends on some other residue instead of the conserved phenylalanine or tryptophan, so this is likely a read error. It is unclear where the CDR3 begins or ends on the DNA, so no DNA is shown, and the CDR3 is as TCRdb lists it. The gene calls are TRBV6-2 or TRBV6-3 and TRBJ1-2. The CDR3 has 10 residues if both end residues are counted. Germline CDR1 is MNHEY and CDR2 is SVGEGT. CDR3 region: CASSYPGLTV.

The table lists this clonotype with a few counts. In DNA, the CDR3 is TGTGCCATCAGTGTTAAGGGGAATGGTTTAGCTGAAGCTTTCTTT. Encoded protein: CAISVKGNGLAEAFF. The chain combines TRBV10-3 with TRBJ1-1, with D possibly being TRBD1 (5 bases). This CDR3 is 15 amino acids long. The ends were cut back, 4 bases at V and 6 bases at J, with 18 bases in the middle. Germline lookup yields CDR1 ENHRY and CDR2 SYGVKD.

This chain connects TRBV6-2 or TRBV6-3 to TRBJ1-6, with D tentatively TRBD1 (5 bases). Trimming removed 6 bases from V and 11 bases from J, with 11 bases in between. CDR3 length: 12 amino acids. Germline CDR1 and CDR2: MNHEY and SVGEGT. This CDR3 reads CASSWRQPPLHF. The CDR3 DNA follows: TGTGCCAGCAGCTGGCGACAGCCACCCCTCCACTTT.

This chain connects TRBV28 to TRBJ1-5; TRBD1 is a possible D gene (5 bases). The CDR3 spans 16 residues. Trimming removed 3 bases at V and 0 bases at J, with 12 bases between. Germline CDR1 and CDR2: MDHEN and SYDVKM. The DNA of the CDR3 is TGTGCCAGCAGTTTTCTCGGGGGAAATAGCAATCAGCCCCAGCATTTT. This gives the protein CASSFLGGNSNQPQHF. The full variable domain, with the rest looked up from reference TRBV28 and TRBJ1-5, is DVKVTQSSRYLVKRTGEKVFLECVQDMDHENMFWYRQDPGLGLRLIYFSYDVKMKEKGDIPEGYSVSREKKERFSLILESASTNQTSMYLCASSFLGGNSNQPQHFGDGTRLSIL.

The rearrangement links TRBV7-2 to TRBJ2-1; 7 bases align to TRBD2. Germline values: CDR1 SGHTA, CDR2 FQGNSA. Germline trimming cut 4 bases from V and 4 bases from J; bases unmatched to any gene: 7. The CDR3 is 15 residues long. This chain's CDR3 is CASSWSGIGYNEQFF. The CDR3 bases are TGTGCCAGCAGCTGGAGCGGGATTGGGTACAATGAGCAGTTCTTC.

The chain employs TRBV10-3 and TRBJ2-7, with D possibly being TRBD1 or TRBD2 (5 bases each). From germline, CDR1 is ENHRY and CDR2 SYGVKD. Trimming removed 0 bases from V and 3 bases from J, with 15 bases in between. This CDR3 region has 16 residues. As DNA, the CDR3 is TGTGCCATCAGTGAGTCCCCGGGGCGAAGGGTCTACGAGCAGTACGTC. Translation gives CAISESPGRRVYEQYV.

This chain uses TRBV28 with TRBJ1-1; D not certain. V was trimmed by 3 bases and J by 7 bases, leaving 15 bases between them. This CDR3 region has 14 residues. Germline CDR1 MDHEN, CDR2 SYDVKM. CDR3 DNA sequence: TGTGCCAGCAGTTTGTCGACCTGGTTCGGTGAAGCTTTCTTT. This encodes CASSLSTWFGEAFF. Full variable domain (remainder filled in from reference TRBV28 and TRBJ1-1): DVKVTQSSRYLVKRTGEKVFLECVQDMDHENMFWYRQDPGLGLRLIYFSYDVKMKEKGDIPEGYSVSREKKERFSLILESASTNQTSMYLCASSLSTWFGEAFFGQGTRLTVV.

This clonotype was picked up a small number of times. This chain uses TRBV12-3 or TRBV12-4 with TRBJ1-2; D not resolved. The CDR3 totals 15 residues. Trimming took 3 bases from V and 0 from J, leaving 11 bases between them. The CDR3 is CASSFRRIPNYGYTF. The CDR3 DNA reads as TGTGCCAGCAGTTTCCGCCGAATCCCTAACTATGGCTACACCTTC.

This clonotype occurred a few times. The rearrangement joins TRBV10-3 to TRBJ1-6; a possible D gene is TRBD1 (5 bases). From germline, CDR1 is ENHRY and CDR2 SYGVKD. This CDR3 has 13 amino acids. V shed 8 bases and J shed 9 bases, with 14 bases lying between them. The chain's CDR3 is CAIQPTVGSPLHF. The CDR3 nucleotides read TGTGCCATCCAACCGACAGTGGGTTCACCCCTCCACTTT.

The chain has TRBV13 and TRBJ1-1; D ambiguous. The CDR3 length is 12 residues. Germline V gene data show CDR1 as PRHDT and CDR2 as FYEKMQ (reference sequence). Trimming took 7 bases from V and 1 from J, leaving 7 bases between them. The CDR3 bases are TGTGCCAGCATTCGCAAGAACACTGAAGCTTTCTTT. Its translation is CASIRKNTEAFF.